This is a list of T cell receptor beta chains from one sample in a study of early T cells in non-severe SARS-CoV-2 infection. Each CDR3 protein gets one entry after TCRdb re-called the 5' RACE reads with MiXCR. The data hold 40,000 to 60,000 distinct CDR3 sequences, with about 9.2% observed a single time. Sequencing input: whole blood. The receptors derive from an adult who was a healthcare worker with PCR-confirmed SARS-CoV-2 infection or an uninfected control (not recorded which). Both conserved end residues are part of each CDR3. D genes are given only for firm matches. Rows give clone size only sometimes, using once, few, many, or a class for an expanded clone.

D gene: TRBD2; V gene: TRBV29-1; clone size: few; J gene: TRBJ2-1; CDR3 length: 14; CDR3 protein: CSVGRAGRYNEQFF; CDR3 DNA: TGCAGCGTTGGGAGAGCGGGAAGGTACAATGAGCAGTTCTTC
D gene: TRBD2; V gene: TRBV20-1; clone size: many; J gene: TRBJ2-2; CDR3 length: 15; CDR3 protein: CSAPPSGRNTGELFF; CDR3 DNA: TGCAGTGCTCCACCTAGCGGGAGGAACACCGGGGAGCTGTTTTTT
D gene: .; V gene: TRBV18; clone size: few; J gene: TRBJ2-5; CDR3 length: 11; CDR3 protein: CASSQQETQYF; CDR3 DNA: TGTGCCAGCTCACAACAAGAGACCCAGTACTTC
D gene: .; V gene: TRBV25-1; clone size: many; J gene: TRBJ2-7; CDR3 length: 12; CDR3 protein: CASGTGSEEQYF; CDR3 DNA: TGTGCCAGCGGAACAGGGAGTGAGGAGCAGTACTTC
D gene: TRBD1; V gene: TRBV5-1; clone size: many; J gene: TRBJ1-2; CDR3 length: 15; CDR3 protein: CASSSPGGPTYGYTF; CDR3 DNA: TGCGCCAGCAGCTCCCCAGGGGGTCCTACCTATGGCTACACCTTC
D gene: TRBD1; V gene: TRBV7-2; clone size: .; J gene: TRBJ2-7; CDR3 length: 15; CDR3 protein: CASSFDRALADEQYF; CDR3 DNA: TGTGCCAGCAGCTTCGACAGGGCCCTGGCGGACGAGCAGTACTTC
D gene: .; V gene: TRBV28; clone size: few; J gene: TRBJ2-7; CDR3 length: 13; CDR3 protein: CASKGPDSYEQYF; CDR3 DNA: TGTGCCAGTAAAGGACCGGACTCCTACGAGCAGTACTTC
D gene: .; V gene: TRBV5-6; clone size: .; J gene: TRBJ1-2; CDR3 length: 14; CDR3 protein: CASSLMLEAYGYTF; CDR3 DNA: TGTGCCAGCAGCTTGATGTTAGAGGCATATGGCTACACCTTC
D gene: .; V gene: TRBV7-7; clone size: .; J gene: TRBJ2-1; CDR3 length: 13; CDR3 protein: CASSLAEYNEQFF; CDR3 DNA: TGTGCCAGCAGCTTAGCCGAGTACAATGAGCAGTTCTTC
D gene: TRBD1; V gene: TRBV12-3/TRBV12-4; clone size: many; J gene: TRBJ2-1; CDR3 length: 12; CDR3 protein: CASSPRTGEMFF; CDR3 DNA: TGTGCCAGCAGTCCTCGGACAGGGGAAATGTTCTTC
D gene: TRBD2; V gene: TRBV29-1; clone size: many; J gene: TRBJ2-1; CDR3 length: 15; CDR3 protein: CSVLEREYSYNEQFF; CDR3 DNA: TGCAGCGTTTTGGAGCGGGAGTACTCCTACAATGAGCAGTTCTTC
D gene: .; V gene: TRBV27; clone size: many; J gene: TRBJ1-3; CDR3 length: 14; CDR3 protein: CASSLRRAGNTIYF; CDR3 DNA: TGTGCCAGCAGTTTGCGTAGGGCGGGAAACACCATATATTTT
D gene: .; V gene: TRBV6-5; clone size: few; J gene: TRBJ2-7; CDR3 length: 12; CDR3 protein: CASSPVPHEQYF; CDR3 DNA: TGTGCCAGCAGCCCCGTGCCCCACGAGCAGTACTTC
D gene: .; V gene: TRBV5-1; clone size: .; J gene: TRBJ2-7; CDR3 length: 14; CDR3 protein: CASSLVTSSYEQYF; CDR3 DNA: TGCGCCAGCAGCTTGGTTACTTCGTCCTACGAGCAGTACTTC
D gene: .; V gene: TRBV29-1; clone size: .; J gene: TRBJ2-4; CDR3 length: 13; CDR3 protein: CSVEGDTRNIQYF; CDR3 DNA: TGCAGCGTTGAAGGGGACACCAGAAACATTCAGTACTTC